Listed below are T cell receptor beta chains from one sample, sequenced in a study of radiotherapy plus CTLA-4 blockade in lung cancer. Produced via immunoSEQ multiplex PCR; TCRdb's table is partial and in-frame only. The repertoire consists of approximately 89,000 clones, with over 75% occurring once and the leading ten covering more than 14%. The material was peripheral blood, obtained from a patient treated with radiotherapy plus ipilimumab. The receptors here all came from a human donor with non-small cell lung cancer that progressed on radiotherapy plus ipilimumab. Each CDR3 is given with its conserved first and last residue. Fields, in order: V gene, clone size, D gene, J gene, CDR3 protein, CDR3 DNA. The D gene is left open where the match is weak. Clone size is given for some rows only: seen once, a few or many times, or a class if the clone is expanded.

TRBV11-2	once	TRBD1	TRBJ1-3	CASSRGQGGNTIYF	TGTGCCAGCAGCAGGGGACAGGGAGGAAACACCATATATTTT
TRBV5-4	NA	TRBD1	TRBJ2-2	CASSAGTANTGELFF	TGTGCCAGCAGCGCAGGGACAGCGAACACCGGGGAGCTGTTTTTT
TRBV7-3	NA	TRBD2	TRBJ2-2	CASSSGGQLGTGELFF	TGTGCCAGCAGCTCGGGGGGGCAGCTAGGCACCGGGGAGCTGTTTTTT
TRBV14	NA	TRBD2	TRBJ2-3	CASSPGLAGITQYF	TGTGCCAGCAGCCCGGGGCTAGCGGGGATTACGCAGTATTTT
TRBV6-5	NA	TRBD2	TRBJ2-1	CASTMSGGSYNEQFF	TGTGCCAGCACCATGAGCGGGGGGTCCTACAATGAGCAGTTCTTC
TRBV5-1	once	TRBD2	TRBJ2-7	CASRLRAGGGYEQYF	TGCGCCAGCCGCCTCAGAGCGGGGGGAGGGTACGAGCAGTACTTC
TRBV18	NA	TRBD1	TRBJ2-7	CASSPPPGQASYEQYF	TGTGCCAGCTCACCACCGCCGGGACAGGCCTCCTACGAGCAGTACTTC
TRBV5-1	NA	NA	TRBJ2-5	CASSSLAEETQYF	TGCGCCAGCAGCTCCTTAGCGGAAGAGACCCAGTACTTC
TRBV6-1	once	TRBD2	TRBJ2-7	CASSERGGLSYEQYF	TGTGCCAGCAGTGAACGCGGGGGGTTGTCCTACGAGCAGTACTTC
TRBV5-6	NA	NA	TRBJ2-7	CASSFYGTTYEQYF	TGTGCCAGCAGCTTTTATGGAACCACCTACGAGCAGTACTTC
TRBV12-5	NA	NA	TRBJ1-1	CASGLGLYTEAFF	TGTGCTAGTGGTCTGGGACTCTACACTGAAGCTTTCTTT
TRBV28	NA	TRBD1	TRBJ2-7	CASSLGTGGGYEQYF	TGTGCCAGCAGTCTTGGGACAGGGGGGGGCTACGAGCAGTACTTC
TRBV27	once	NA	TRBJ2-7	CASSRAGYEQYF	TGTGCCAGCTCGCGAGCAGGGTACGAGCAGTACTTC
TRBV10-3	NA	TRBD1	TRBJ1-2	CAIRDRGAGNYGYTF	TGTGCCATCAGGGACAGGGGCGCCGGGAACTATGGCTACACCTTC
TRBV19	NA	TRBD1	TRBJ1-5	CASRTETGAGNQPQHF	TGTGCCAGTAGAACTGAAACAGGGGCTGGCAATCAGCCCCAGCATTTT
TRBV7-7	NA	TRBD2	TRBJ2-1	CASSLAGGGSTPPYNEQFF	TGTGCTAGCAGCTTAGCGGGAGGCGGGAGTACCCCCCCTTACAATGAGCAGTTCTTC
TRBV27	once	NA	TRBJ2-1	CASSGGYNEQFF	TGTGCCAGCAGCGGGGGATACAATGAGCAGTTCTTC
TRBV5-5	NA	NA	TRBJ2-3	CASSSWTGTDTQYF	TGTGCCAGCAGCTCCTGGACGGGCACAGATACGCAGTATTTT
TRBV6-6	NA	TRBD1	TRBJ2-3	CASRVRDRRTDTQYF	TGTGCCAGCAGAGTCCGGGACAGACGCACAGATACGCAGTATTTT
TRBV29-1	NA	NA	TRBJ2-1	CSVEGGAGQLSEQFF	TGCAGCGTTGAAGGGGGGGCGGGCCAACTGTCTGAGCAGTTCTTC
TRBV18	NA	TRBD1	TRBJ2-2	CASSPPTAGTANTGELFF	TGTGCCAGCTCACCACCGACAGCCGGGACAGCGAACACCGGGGAGCTGTTTTTT
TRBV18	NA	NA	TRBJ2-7	CASSTDSYEQYF	TGTGCCAGCTCAACTGACAGCTACGAGCAGTACTTC
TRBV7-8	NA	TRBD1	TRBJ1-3	CASSAGTGAGNTIYF	TGTGCCAGCAGCGCCGGGACAGGGGCTGGAAACACCATATATTTT
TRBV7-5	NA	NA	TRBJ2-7	CVRSLRSVNHYEQYF	TGTGTCAGAAGCTTACGATCGGTCAATCACTACGAGCAGTACTTC
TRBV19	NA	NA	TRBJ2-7	CASSTGRGPGEQYF	TGTGCCAGTAGTACTGGAAGAGGCCCGGGCGAGCAGTACTTC
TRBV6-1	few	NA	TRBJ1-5	CASSREQNQPQHF	TGTGCCAGCAGTCGGGAGCAAAATCAGCCCCAGCATTTT
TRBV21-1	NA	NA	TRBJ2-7	CASSKERGISYEQYF	TGTGCCAGCAGCAAGGAGAGAGGGATCTCCTACGAGCAGTACTTC
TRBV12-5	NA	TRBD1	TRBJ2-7	CASAAPPGTGGTGVYEQYF	TGTGCTAGTGCCGCCCCCCCCGGGACAGGGGGGACGGGCGTCTACGAGCAGTACTTC
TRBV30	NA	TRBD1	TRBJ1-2	CAWSPGGQGSGYTF	TGTGCCTGGAGTCCAGGGGGACAGGGATCTGGCTACACCTTC
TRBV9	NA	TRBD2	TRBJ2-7	CASSPTSGSYHEQYF	TGTGCCAGCAGCCCCACTAGCGGGAGCTACCACGAGCAGTACTTC
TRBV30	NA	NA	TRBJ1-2	CAWSAILGAAVGYTF	TGTGCCTGGAGTGCAATTCTGGGCGCCGCGGTGGGCTACACCTTC
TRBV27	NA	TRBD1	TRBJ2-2	CASSFGQGNTGELFF	TGTGCCAGCAGTTTTGGACAGGGGAACACCGGGGAGCTGTTTTTT
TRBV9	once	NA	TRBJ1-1	CASSVGSLTGTTEAFF	TGTGCCAGCAGCGTGGGGTCATTGACAGGCACCACTGAAGCTTTCTTT
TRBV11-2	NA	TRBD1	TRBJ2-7	CASSRGQGGSYEQYF	TGTGCCAGCAGCCGCGGACAGGGGGGCTCCTACGAGCAGTACTTC
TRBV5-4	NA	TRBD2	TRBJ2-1	CASSSPTLAGDTEQFF	TGTGCCAGCAGCTCACCAACCTTAGCGGGGGACACTGAGCAGTTCTTC
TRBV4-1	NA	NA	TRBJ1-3	CASSLQRGVSGNTIYF	TGCGCCAGCAGCCTACAGAGGGGGGTCTCTGGAAACACCATATATTTT
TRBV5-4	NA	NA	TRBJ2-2	CASSADTGELFF	TGTGCCAGCAGCGCAGACACCGGGGAGCTGTTTTTT
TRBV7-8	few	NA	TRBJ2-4	CASSPPRVRAKNIQYF	TGTGCCAGCAGCCCCCCCCGGGTTAGGGCCAAAAACATTCAGTACTTC
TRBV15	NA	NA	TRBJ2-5	CATSRGVQETQYF	TGTGCCACCAGCAGAGGGGTTCAAGAGACCCAGTACTTC
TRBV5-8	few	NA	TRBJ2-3	CASSLGGSYTDTQYF	TGTGCCAGCAGCTTGGGCGGCTCTTACACAGATACGCAGTATTTT
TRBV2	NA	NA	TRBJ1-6	CASSPRDGYNSPLHF	TGTGCCAGCAGTCCAAGGGACGGGTATAATTCACCCCTCCACTTT
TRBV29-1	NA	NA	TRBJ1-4	CSVRRGGGGEKLFF	TGCAGCGTTAGGCGGGGGGGCGGAGGTGAAAAACTGTTTTTT
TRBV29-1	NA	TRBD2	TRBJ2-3	CSVAAGGWTDTQYF	TGCAGCGTTGCGGCGGGGGGGTGGACAGATACGCAGTATTTT
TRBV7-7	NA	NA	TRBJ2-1	CASSLALGWEQFF	TGTGCTAGCAGCTTAGCGCTGGGATGGGAGCAGTTCTTC
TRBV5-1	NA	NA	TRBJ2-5	CASSPSARGDETQYF	TGCGCCAGCAGCCCCTCGGCTAGGGGGGATGAGACCCAGTACTTC
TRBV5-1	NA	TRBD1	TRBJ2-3	CASSLEGARTDTQYF	TGCGCCAGCAGCTTGGAGGGGGCGAGGACAGATACGCAGTATTTT
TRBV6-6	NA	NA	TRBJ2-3	CASSKAADTQYF	TGTGCCAGCAGTAAGGCGGCAGATACGCAGTATTTT